The present TCR beta chain was sequenced within a study of T cell clonality in common variable immunodeficiency. Study findings and constraints: Fewer TCRbeta clones were shared among CVID subjects than controls.

Points on this clone: Its antigen is currently unknown.

The protocol was immunoSEQ multiplex PCR, while the TCRdb copy is restricted to in-frame clones and leaves out a portion. The table lists approximately 50,000 clones, with no singletons. The origin of this receptor is a person between 18 and 75 years old in good health. The sequenced material came from peripheral blood mononuclear cells.

The CDR3 here is CASSLTGVDDYTF. The sequenced CDR3 bases are TGTGCCAGCAGCTTGACAGGGGTAGATGAC. The chain recombines TRBV7-9 with TRBJ1-2, with 8 bases identical to TRBD1. Read data end 3 residues before the CDR3 end; the end is taken from the germline J gene. Per the germline V gene, CDR1 is SEHNR and CDR2 is FQNEAQ (reference sequence). This CDR3 contains 13 residues.